This entry concerns a single TCR beta chain. No antigen is known for it. Per-nucleotide qualities are absent, and no much larger clonotype sits a single base away. The CDR3 sequence holds 13 residues, the cysteine and phenylalanine included. The CDR3 DNA has 39 bases and is translated from base 1. The germline V gene (reference sequence) gives CDR1 as SEHNR and CDR2 as FQNEAQ. V trim: 5 bases; J trim: 8 bases; unmatched bases: 7. The source of the sample is a study of blood T cell repertoires in COVID-19 (dated by TCRdb to about 2020). Some background on the complete study: The collaborator samples originated in the United States, Italy and Spain and spanned the acute and convalescent phases of COVID-19. The material from the prospective study consisted of cDNA or gDNA derived from T cells, B-cell-depleted T cells, or PBMCs. The dataset comprised deeply sampled blood TCRbeta repertoires from subjects exposed to, actively infected with, or recovered from COVID-19. The repertoires were released in a freely available public database meant as a resource for research on the immune response to SARS-CoV-2. The samples were drawn from the first 160 participants of the ongoing ImmuneRACE study and from 950 to 1,500 subjects provided by 6 global collaborators. The sample metadata nearly always contained a de-identified subject ID, COVID-19 status, age in years and sex. Where available, HLA class I and class II types were obtained from metadata supplied by the sample provider rather than from assay-based typing. What the research found in general, with its limitations: How much clinical and demographic metadata was included differed by source and by participant, and the metadata was provided uncurated.

TCRbeta CDR3 regions were amplified from genomic DNA using the immunoSEQ Assay, a bias-controlled multiplex PCR. From the authors' description of their analysis: Within the assay, amplification of reference gene primers was used to estimate how many nucleated cells each sample contained. Sequence reads were collapsed and filtered to measure the absolute abundance of every unique TCRbeta CDR3 rearrangement. For each sample, productive Simpson clonality was calculated by taking the square root of Simpson's diversity index across productive rearrangements. TCRdb's version of the immuneACCESS table is confined to in-frame rearrangements and falls short of the full clone set. An unresolved V gene accounts for under half of the shortfall where checked; the remainder is of unknown origin. V and J calls and clone size are as listed in that table; D and trimming were resolved from the DNA. The sample includes 300,000 to 450,000 clones, with roughly 86% observed a single time. The top ten clonotypes cover 2.3% of the sample.

In Seattle, one collaborating source enrolled patients while the infection was active and tracked those patients longitudinally over the course of disease. The collaborating institutions used their own protocols to collect whole blood in K2EDTA tubes. Collaborator samples were shipped for TCRbeta analysis as frozen whole blood, isolated PBMCs, or DNA extracted from either sample type. Sequenced sample: peripheral blood. The chain is assembled from TRBV7-9 and TRBJ2-7; 9 central nucleotides agree with TRBD1. The sequence was obtained from a woman aged 55-75 years with COVID-19, enrolled during active disease. For the CDR3, the sequence is CASSPDRGVKQYF. The nucleotide sequence reads TGTGCCAGCAGCCCGGACAGGGGAGTCAAGCAGTACTTC.